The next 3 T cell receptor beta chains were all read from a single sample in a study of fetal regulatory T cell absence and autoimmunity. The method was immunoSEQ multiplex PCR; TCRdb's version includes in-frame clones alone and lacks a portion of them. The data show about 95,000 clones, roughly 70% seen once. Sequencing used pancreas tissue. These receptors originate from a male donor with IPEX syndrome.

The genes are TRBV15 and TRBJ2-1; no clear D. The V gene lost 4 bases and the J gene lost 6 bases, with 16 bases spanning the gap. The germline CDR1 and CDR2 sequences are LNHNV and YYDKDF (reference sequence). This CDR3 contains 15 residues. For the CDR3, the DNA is TGTGCCACCAGCACCCTCTACCCCGACTTCAATGAGCAGTTCTTC. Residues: CATSTLYPDFNEQFF. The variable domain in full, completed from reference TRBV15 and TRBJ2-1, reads DAMVIQNPRYQVTQFGKPVTLSCSQTLNHNVMYWYQQKSSQAPKLLFHYYDKDFNNEADTPDNFQSRRPNTSFCFLDIRSPGLGDTAMYLCATSTLYPDFNEQFFGPGTRLTVL.

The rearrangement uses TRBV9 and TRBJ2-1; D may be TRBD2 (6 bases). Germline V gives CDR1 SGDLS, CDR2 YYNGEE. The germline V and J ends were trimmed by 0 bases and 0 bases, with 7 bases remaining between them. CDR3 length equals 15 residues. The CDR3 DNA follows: TGTGCCAGCAGCGTAGGGACTAACTCCTACAATGAGCAGTTCTTC. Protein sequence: CASSVGTNSYNEQFF.

CDR3 nucleotide sequence: TGCGCCAGCAGCTTGCTACTAGCGGGAGCAGGATACGAGCAGTACTTC. This encodes CASSLLLAGAGYEQYF. The V gene is TRBV5-1, the J gene TRBJ2-7, with TRBD2 identical over 11 bases. CDR1 and CDR2 (germline): SGHRS, YFSETQ. The CDR3 totals 16 residues. V gave up 1 base and J gave up 4 bases; unmatched junction bases: 7.